Shown below are 26 T cell receptor beta chains from a single sample sequenced in a study of T cell responses to AZD1222 COVID-19 vaccine. Sequencing was performed with immunoSEQ multiplex PCR; in TCRdb, only in-frame clones are kept and a portion is missing. The top ten hold under 3.5% of the sample, which has tens of thousands of clones, 92% seen once. The sequences come from peripheral blood, collected 28 days after the second AZD1222 dose. These receptors came from an adult who received the AZD1222 COVID-19 vaccine.

V is TRBV4-1 and J is TRBJ1-6; TRBD1 agrees at 10 bases. J gave up 6 bases and V 3 bases, and 5 bases lay outside the gene matches. Germline CDR1 MGHRA, CDR2 YSYEKL. The CDR3 is 16 residues long. CDR3 bases: TGCGCCAGCAGCCAGGCCGGACAGGGGGTTAATTCACCCCTCCACTTT. It yields the protein CASSQAGQGVNSPLHF.

The chain uses TRBV7-8 and TRBJ1-6; 11 positions match TRBD1. V shed 5 bases, J shed 12 bases, and the junction held 9 bases outside the gene matches. Germline V CDR1 and CDR2: SGHVS, FQNEAQ. This CDR3 region has 15 residues. CDR3: CASSLRTGGWLPLHF. The CDR3 DNA sequence: TGTGCCAGCAGCCTAAGGACAGGGGGCTGGCTACCCCTCCACTTT.

DNA of the CDR3: TGTGCCAGCAGTGCCCCGGACACCAGCCAAGAGACCCAGTACTTC. Protein: CASSAPDTSQETQYF. The chain is built from TRBV25-1 and TRBJ2-5; tentative D call: TRBD1 (5 bases). The germline V gene encodes CDR1 MGHDK and CDR2 SYGVNS. Trimming took 4 bases from V and 1 from J, leaving 13 bases between them. The CDR3 runs 15 residues.

The J gene is TRBJ2-1, the V gene TRBV6-5, with 16 bases aligning to TRBD2. V lost 4 bases, J lost 9 bases, and 3 bases stayed unmatched. The CDR3 is made up of 15 amino acids. Germline CDR1 and CDR2: MNHEY and SVGAGI. The CDR3 here is CASSWGLAGGREQFF. The CDR3 coding sequence is TGTGCCAGCAGTTGGGGACTAGCGGGGGGGCGTGAGCAGTTCTTC.

The chain combines TRBV2 with TRBJ1-2, with 8 bases lining up with TRBD1. CDR1 and CDR2 (germline): SNHLY, FYNNEI. V lost 7 bases to trimming and J lost 5 bases; unmatched junction nucleotides: 18. The CDR3 is 17 residues long. The DNA of the CDR3 is TGTGCCAGCAACAGGGAGTGGGGAACAGGGGGAAGTTATGGCTACACCTTC. Encoded protein: CASNREWGTGGSYGYTF. Supplemented by reference TRBV2 and TRBJ1-2, the full variable domain reads EPEVTQTPSHQVTQMGQEVILRCVPISNHLYFYWYRQILGQKVEFLVSFYNNEISEKSEIFDDQFSVERPDGSNFTLKIRSTKLEDSAMYFCASNREWGTGGSYGYTFGSGTRLTVV.

This chain joins TRBV7-9 and TRBJ2-5; D unclear. Germline V gives CDR1 SEHNR, CDR2 FQNEAQ (reference sequence). Trimming left V 4 bases short and J 4 bases short, with 16 bases between. CDR3 length: 15 amino acids. This chain's CDR3 is CASSSARGPSETQYF. The CDR3 bases are TGTGCCAGCAGCTCCGCTCGAGGACCCTCAGAGACCCAGTACTTC.

CDR3 DNA: TGTGCCAGCAGCTTGCTTGGAGCTCCCTACGAGCAGTACTTC. Protein sequence: CASSLLGAPYEQYF. The rearrangement joins TRBV5-4 to TRBJ2-7; D not certain. V gave up 1 base and J gave up 2 bases, with 10 bases separating them. The CDR3 extends over 14 amino acids. The germline gives CDR1 SGHNT, CDR2 YYREEE (reference sequence).

This clone has just one count. The chain combines TRBV4-2 with TRBJ1-1; D is unclear. The CDR3 contains 12 residues. Germline lookup yields CDR1 LGHNA and CDR2 YNFKEQ. Deletions cut 8 bases from V and 4 bases from J, with 11 bases between. The CDR3 sequence: CASAGIGTEAFF. CDR3 in DNA: TGTGCCAGCGCGGGAATCGGCACTGAAGCTTTCTTT.

J is TRBJ1-2 and V is TRBV10-3, with unresolved D. The CDR3 sequence is 14 residues long. Trimming left V 2 bases short and J 1 base short, with 8 bases between. Germline values: CDR1 ENHRY, CDR2 SYGVKD. As DNA, the CDR3 is TGTGCCATCAGTGAGCAGACGGTTAACTATGGCTACACCTTC. As protein: CAISEQTVNYGYTF.

The rearrangement uses TRBV4-2 and TRBJ1-2; perhaps TRBD1 as D (5 bases). The length of the CDR3 is 16 residues. V lost 8 bases to trimming and J lost 1 base, with 20 bases between them. Looked up from germline, CDR1 is LGHNA and CDR2 is YNFKEQ. The CDR3 sequence: CASAHPDRQLNYGYTF. Written as DNA, the CDR3 is TGTGCCAGCGCGCACCCAGACAGACAACTTAACTATGGCTACACCTTC.

The chain combines TRBV5-6 with TRBJ1-2; 7 bases match TRBD1. From germline, CDR1 is SGHDT and CDR2 YYEEEE. The CDR3 contains 15 residues. The ends lost 0 bases at V and 3 bases at J; junction bases unmatched: 5. The CDR3 sequence is CASSLAPGGDYGYTF. The CDR3 DNA reads TGTGCCAGCAGCTTGGCCCCAGGGGGTGACTATGGCTACACCTTC.

This chain joins TRBV28 and TRBJ2-7, with D unclear. Germline CDR1 is MDHEN and CDR2 is SYDVKM. V lost 6 bases and J lost 2, with 8 bases in between. This CDR3 spans 12 amino acids. The CDR3 loop reads CASSPTPYEQYF. CDR3 bases: TGTGCCAGCAGCCCCACCCCCTACGAGCAGTACTTC.

J is TRBJ1-1 and V is TRBV7-2; TRBD1 is a possible D gene (5 bases). The V end was cut by 2 bases, the J end by 1 base, with 11 bases between. CDR1 and CDR2 from the germline V gene are SGHTA and FQGNSA. This CDR3 spans 15 amino acids. Here the CDR3 reads CASSLYGGRNTEAFF. For the CDR3, the DNA is TGTGCCAGCAGCTTATATGGGGGACGGAACACTGAAGCTTTCTTT.

V gene TRBV2 combines with J gene TRBJ1-5, with a possible D match to TRBD1 (6 bases). In germline, CDR1 is SNHLY, CDR2 FYNNEI. V was pared by 5 bases and J by 2 bases, with 13 bases between. CDR3 length: 15 amino acids. CDR3 protein: CASSQIRGGNQPQHF. CDR3 in DNA: TGTGCCAGCAGTCAAATTAGGGGGGGCAATCAGCCCCAGCATTTT.

This chain joins TRBV20-1 and TRBJ2-7; D possibly corresponds to TRBD2 (5 bases). The CDR3 has 12 amino acids. Germline CDR1 is DFQATT and CDR2 is SNEGSKA (reference sequence). V lost 3 bases and J 6 bases, leaving 12 bases between the germline ends. CDR3 residues: CSASQGGFEQYF. CDR3 coding DNA: TGCAGTGCTAGTCAAGGAGGCTTCGAGCAGTACTTC.

The V gene is TRBV20-1, the J gene TRBJ1-6; TRBD1 is a possible D gene (6 bases). This CDR3 region has 15 residues. Germline CDR1 DFQATT, CDR2 SNEGSKA (reference sequence). V lost 3 bases and J 7 bases, leaving 16 bases between the germline ends. CDR3 in amino acids: CSASPSIRGNSPLHF. Here the CDR3 DNA reads TGCAGTGCTAGTCCCTCCATCAGGGGCAATTCACCCCTCCACTTT.

The J gene is TRBJ2-7, the V gene TRBV5-1; 15 nucleotides line up with TRBD2. Germline V gene sequence: CDR1 SGHRS, CDR2 YFSETQ. This CDR3 is 15 amino acids long. After removal of 4 bases from V and 3 bases from J, the junction contained 2 bases not matched to a gene. This chain's CDR3 is CASSPGLAGGYEQYF. The CDR3, as DNA: TGCGCCAGCAGCCCGGGACTAGCGGGGGGCTACGAGCAGTACTTC.

V usage is TRBV6-1 and J usage is TRBJ1-3; D is perhaps TRBD1 (6 bases). CDR3 size: 16 residues. The V and J ends lost 7 bases and 0 bases respectively, with 16 bases between them. CDR1 and CDR2 from the germline V gene are MNHNS and SASEGT. CDR3 amino acids: CASIEGGISSGNTIYF. As DNA, the CDR3 is TGTGCCAGCATTGAGGGGGGGATTAGCTCTGGAAACACCATATATTTT.

CDR3: CASSLAPGANTGELFF. The CDR3 nucleotides read TGCGCCAGCAGCTTGGCGCCAGGGGCGAACACCGGGGAGCTGTTTTTT. V usage is TRBV5-1 and J usage is TRBJ2-2; weak D call: TRBD1 (6 bases). Germline lookup yields CDR1 SGHRS and CDR2 YFSETQ. This CDR3 has 16 residues. Between the trimmed V and J ends, which lost 0 bases and 0 bases, there was a span of 9 bases.

The rearrangement uses TRBV29-1 and TRBJ1-2; 7 bases map to TRBD1. V shed 7 bases and J 8 bases; nucleotides not matched to a gene: 10. CDR3 length: 12 residues. CDR1 and CDR2 from the germline V gene are SQVTM and ANQGSEA. CDR3 bases: TGCAGCGCCCCGGGACAGCAAGTCGGCTACACCTTC. Translating gives CSAPGQQVGYTF. The full variable domain, completed using reference TRBV29-1 and TRBJ1-2, is SAVISQKPSRDICQRGTSLTIQCQVDSQVTMMFWYRQQPGQSLTLIATANQGSEATYESGFVIDKFPISRPNLTFSTLTVSNMSPEDSSIYLCSAPGQQVGYTFGSGTRLTVV.

The V and J genes are TRBV10-3 and TRBJ1-5, with D tentatively TRBD1 (6 bases). CDR1 is ENHRY and CDR2 is SYGVKD in the germline V gene. The CDR3 consists of 13 residues. The V end lost 4 bases, the J end lost 5 bases, and 9 bases lay between the germline ends. The CDR3 sequence is CAISVDRDQPQHF. The DNA for the CDR3 is TGTGCCATCAGTGTGGACAGAGATCAGCCCCAGCATTTT.

The rearrangement joins TRBV12-3 or TRBV12-4 to TRBJ2-7, with D possibly matching TRBD2 (6 bases). The length of the CDR3 is 13 residues. Trimming took 6 bases from V and 8 from J, leaving 17 bases between them. The CDR3 nucleotides read TGTGCCAGCAGGTTCGCCTCGGGGGTGAAGCAGTACTTC. Its translation: CASRFASGVKQYF.

The gene calls are TRBV7-2 and TRBJ2-5; perhaps TRBD2 as D (5 bases). V shed 6 bases and J shed 9 bases, with 17 bases lying between them. The CDR3 consists of 13 residues. CDR1 and CDR2 from the germline V gene are SGHTA and FQGNSA. As DNA, the CDR3 is TGTGCCAGCAGGTCCCGGGATTTCCTGGCCCAGTACTTC. Protein: CASRSRDFLAQYF.

The chain combines TRBV2 with TRBJ1-3; D not resolved. Deletions cut 6 bases from V and 0 bases from J, with 18 bases between. CDR3 length equals 17 residues. Germline V gene lookup returns CDR1 SNHLY and CDR2 FYNNEI. The CDR3 nucleotides read TGTGCCAGCAGCGGTTTGGACCTCAACCACTCTGGAAACACCATATATTTT. Its translation is CASSGLDLNHSGNTIYF.

The V call is TRBV15, the J call TRBJ1-2; no definite D call. The CDR3 is 14 amino acids. CDR1 is LNHNV, CDR2 YYDKDF, per germline (reference sequence). The germline V and J ends were trimmed by 1 base and 7 bases, with 13 bases remaining between them. The CDR3, as DNA: TGTGCCACCAGCAGAGGGGGAGAACGGTCTGGCTACACCTTC. This sequence encodes CATSRGGERSGYTF. Full variable domain (rest looked up from reference TRBV15 and TRBJ1-2): DAMVIQNPRYQVTQFGKPVTLSCSQTLNHNVMYWYQQKSSQAPKLLFHYYDKDFNNEADTPDNFQSRRPNTSFCFLDIRSPGLGDTAMYLCATSRGGERSGYTFGSGTRLTVV.

This clone appeared once. At the DNA level, this CDR3 is encoded by other sequences in the same sample as well. The rearrangement links TRBV6-1 to TRBJ2-7, with D unclear. V dropped 1 base and J dropped 3 bases, with 7 bases sitting between them. CDR3 length equals 13 residues. The germline V gene encodes CDR1 MNHNS and CDR2 SASEGT. In DNA, the CDR3 is TGTGCCAGCAGTGAAGGCAGATTCTACGAGCAGTACTTC. Protein sequence: CASSEGRFYEQYF.